Reported below is one TCR beta chain. Its antigen target is currently unknown. The record has no base qualities; no much larger clone is one base away. According to the germline V gene, CDR1 reads MNHEY and CDR2 reads SVGAGI. From the cysteine through the phenylalanine, the CDR3 covers 15 amino acids. Only the CDR3 portion is preserved as DNA: 45 bases, with reading frame beginning at the first base. V sheds 6 bases and J sheds 3 bases, leaving 18 bases between their ends. The High Capacity cDNA Reverse Transcription Kit was used to reverse transcribe all of the isolated RNA, meaning that expressed TCRB transcripts were what got sequenced. Deep immunoSEQ sequencing was applied to naive, central memory and regulatory T cell samples, giving an average of roughly 3.5 million total reads per sample. Sorted cells were lysed in RLT buffer and RNA was extracted with DNase-treated RNeasy Micro or Mini kits, depending on cell number. To prevent cross-contamination, each cell subset was processed individually, whereas patient and healthy donor samples were processed jointly. The immunoSEQ multiplex PCR was used to amplify TCRB sequences from cDNA, generating 87-bp fragments that spanned the CDR3 region. Sequencing of the amplicons was done on the Illumina HiSeq platform. The study's processing was this. Synthetic template baselines were used to correct PCR bias computationally, reads within Hamming distance 2 were collapsed together, and singletons that could not be merged were discarded. By aligning reads against IMGT, V, D and J genes, CDR3 length, and insertions or deletions at six rearrangement sites were assigned. Within each subset, clonotype counts were normalized to sorted cell number, and only after that were true diversity and Gini coefficients computed with the tcR R package. The overlap coefficient, calculated on TCRB nucleotide sequences, was used to measure repertoire sharing. As a proxy for the pre-selection repertoire, out-of-frame TCRB sequences from naive cells were analyzed. The source is immuneACCESS, and TCRdb retained only in-frame sequences with V and J called. Part of the clones is not carried over; for the studies checked, unresolved V genes explain less than half of this, and the remainder is unexplained. For V, J and clone size, that table is used; D and trimming come from the DNA. This sample comprises a few hundred thousand clones, roughly an eighth of them detected only once. About 0.015% of the sample goes to the ten largest clones.

These data are taken from a study of beta chain features in type 1 diabetes (dated by TCRdb to 2016 to 2019). General notes on the study: Mean age, gender distribution, total cell number and subset yield did not differ between patients and healthy donors. Across all samples, almost 110 million sorted cells were examined, and cell number per subset correlated strongly with RNA yield. In the study, TCRB repertoires of sorted circulating CD4+ T cell subsets from recently diagnosed type 1 diabetes patients were compared with those of matched healthy donors. Whereas all 28 donors provided naive and central memory subsets, regulatory and stem cell-like memory subsets were isolated from just 8 patients and about eight healthy donors.

Each donor gave one peripheral blood draw, averaging roughly 100 mL, which was collected into heparinised tubes. A BD FACSAria II and a panel including CD45RO, CCR7, CD25, CD127, CD95 and CD27 were used to sort naive, central memory, regulatory and stem cell-like memory CD4+ T cells. All sorted populations exceeded 98% purity. PBMCs were isolated immediately by Lymphoprep density gradient centrifugation and stained directly without culture. To minimize batch effects, samples were stained and sorted in pairs, one healthy donor with one patient per experiment. What the authors observed across the whole study: Because cDNA was sequenced instead of genomic DNA, activated cells with high expression could be over-represented, although the groups did not differ in activation or CD3 levels. A moderate but significant shortening of TCRB CDR3 length was observed in type 1 diabetes patients in all four CD4+ subsets. Naive, central memory and regulatory TCRB repertoires appeared to be more alike among patients than among healthy donors. Because small numbers of individuals were included in the HLA sub-analyses, any influence of HLA type on TCRB rearrangement was left unresolved. PCR might favor shorter templates, but patient and control samples were amplified and corrected together, so any skew would affect both groups equally. At VDJ recombination sites, patients with type 1 diabetes made fewer insertions and deleted more nucleotides, a pattern implying thymic rearrangement abnormalities.

Sequencing used naive CD4+ T cells from blood. According to the study, the label for this sample's cell subset or site signals: true naive CD4+ T cells. The receptor was derived from a man between 25 and 39 years old with type 1 diabetes. The receptor chain draws on TRBV6-5 and TRBJ2-7; no D gene can be assigned with confidence. The nucleotides are TGTGCCAGCAGCCTTTTACGTAGTGTAAGCTACGAGCAGTACTTC. Its product reads: CASSLLRSVSYEQYF.